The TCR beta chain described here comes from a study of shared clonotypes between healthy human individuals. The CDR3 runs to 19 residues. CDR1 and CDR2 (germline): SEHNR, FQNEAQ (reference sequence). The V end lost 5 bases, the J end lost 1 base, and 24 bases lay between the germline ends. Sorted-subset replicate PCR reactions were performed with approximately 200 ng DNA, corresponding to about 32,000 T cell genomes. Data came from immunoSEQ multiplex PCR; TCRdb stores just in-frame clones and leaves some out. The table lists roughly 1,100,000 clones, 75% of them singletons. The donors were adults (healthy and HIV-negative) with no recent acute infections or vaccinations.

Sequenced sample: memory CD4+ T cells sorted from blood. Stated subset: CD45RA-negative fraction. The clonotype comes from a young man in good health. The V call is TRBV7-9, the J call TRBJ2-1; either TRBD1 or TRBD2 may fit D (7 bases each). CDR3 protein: CASSAGGGGLIESYNEQFF. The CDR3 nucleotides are TGTGCCAGCAGCGCTGGGGGAGGGGGCCTTATTGAATCCTACAATGAGCAGTTCTTC.